This T cell receptor (beta chain) was recorded in a study of T cell repertoires in cytomegalovirus infection. Study in general: Used in the study were CMV epitopes, some recently identified and HLA-C-restricted, others well-studied and HLA-B-restricted.

As concerns this clonotype: Its antigen is unknown.

The CDR3 extends over 11 amino acids. CDR1 ENHRY and CDR2 SYGVKD come from the germline V gene. V was clipped by 0 bases and J by 10 bases, with 5 bases between them. TCRdb reprocessed the reads with MiXCR, giving one entry per CDR3 protein. The table lists roughly 800,000 distinct CDR3 sequences, 25% to 35% of them singletons. The TCR sequence derives from a human donor in good health (CMV status not recorded). Some clones in this sample may be carry-over from other donors' samples. The sample consisted of cultured CD8+ T cells from PBMCs, taken from culture after CMV antigen stimulation. The gene calls are TRBV10-3 and TRBJ2-3, with D unresolved. CDR3 sequence (DNA): TGTGCCATCAGTGAGTCCGTCTCGCAGTATTTT. Protein: CAISESVSQYF.